Presented here are 29 T cell receptor beta chains from one specimen sequenced in a study of T cell repertoires in cytomegalovirus infection. A single record per CDR3 protein comes from TCRdb applying MiXCR to the reads. The sample includes around 120,000 distinct CDR3 sequences, under 30% of them seen just once. For these TCRs, the target antigens are not known. Sequences were obtained from PBMCs, sequenced either directly or after in vitro stimulation (not recorded which). The receptors were sampled from a human donor in good health (CMV status not recorded). Some clones in this sample may be carry-over from other donors' samples.

The J gene is TRBJ1-1, the V gene TRBV2; no clear D. The CDR3 extends over 13 amino acids. V lost 6 bases to trimming and J lost 1 base, with 9 bases between them. CDR1 and CDR2 (germline): SNHLY, FYNNEI. The CDR3 sequence: CASRKNPNTEAFF. For the CDR3, the DNA is TGTGCCAGCAGGAAAAACCCGAACACTGAAGCTTTCTTT.

V and J are TRBV7-2 and TRBJ2-3; D is uncertain. The CDR3 contains 14 residues. Between the trimmed V and J ends, which lost 5 bases and 6 bases, there was a span of 15 bases. Germline CDR1 reads SGHTA; CDR2 reads FQGNSA. CDR3 coding DNA: TGTGCCAGCAGCCACACTAAAAGCCCCGATACGCAGTATTTT. This translates into CASSHTKSPDTQYF.

The V gene is TRBV4-3, the J gene TRBJ2-2; 7 nucleotides agree with TRBD2. The CDR3 extends over 14 amino acids. The V segment lost 3 bases and the J segment 7 bases; nucleotides outside the gene matches: 5. Germline V gene data show CDR1 as LGHNA and CDR2 as YSLEER. The CDR3 coding sequence is TGCGCCAGCAGCCAGGGGGAGGGTGTCGGGGAGCTGTTTTTT. Its protein product is CASSQGEGVGELFF.

This chain joins TRBV7-8 and TRBJ2-5, with 10 bases fitting TRBD2. The CDR3 spans 16 residues. Germline trimming cut 0 bases from V and 5 bases from J; bases unmatched to any gene: 6. Germline CDR1 reads SGHVS; CDR2 reads FQNEAQ. The CDR3 DNA sequence: TGTGCCAGCAGCTTAGCGCTAGCGGGAGCAATCGAGACCCAGTACTTC. Its translation is CASSLALAGAIETQYF. The full variable domain, rest sourced from reference TRBV7-8 and TRBJ2-5, is GAGVSQSPRYKVAKRGQDVALRCDPISGHVSLFWYQQALGQGPEFLTYFQNEAQLDKSGLPSDRFFAERPEGSVSTLKIQRTQQEDSAVYLCASSLALAGAIETQYFGPGTRLLVL.

As to this clonotype: A read error may produce the germline difference seen at one junction end. This rearrangement joins TRBV19 to TRBJ1-4; no firm D call. This CDR3 region has 15 residues. CDR1 LNHDA and CDR2 SQIVND come from the germline V gene (reference sequence). CDR3 residues: CACSIIGATNEKLFF. The CDR3 DNA sequence: TGTGCCTGTAGTATAATCGGAGCAACTAATGAAAAACTGTTTTTT.

This clonotype was picked up a small number of times. The chain uses TRBV4-2 and TRBJ2-3, with D unclear. CDR1 is LGHNA, CDR2 YNFKEQ, per germline. The CDR3 loop spans 15 amino acids. V shed 2 bases and J shed 0 bases, with 9 bases lying between them. The CDR3 bases are TGTGCCAGCAGCCAACAGACGGGCAGCACAGATACGCAGTATTTT. Its translation: CASSQQTGSTDTQYF.

The CDR3, as DNA: TGTGCCAGCAGTTACTCGGACAGGGGCGATGAGCAGTTCTTC. Amino acid sequence: CASSYSDRGDEQFF. J is TRBJ2-1 and V is TRBV6-5, with TRBD1 matching 9 bases. Germline CDR1 reads MNHEY; CDR2 reads SVGAGI. The CDR3 consists of 14 residues. The junction had 2 bases not matched to a gene; V was cut back by 0 bases and J by 8 bases.

This clonotype came up many times. The V gene is TRBV28, the J gene TRBJ1-5; D is unresolved. Germline V gene data show CDR1 as MDHEN and CDR2 as SYDVKM. Trimming took off 9 bases at V and 5 bases at J, with 20 bases between the two ends. The CDR3 has 15 amino acids. The CDR3 here is CARHYEAGCYQPQHF. The CDR3 DNA sequence: TGTGCCAGGCACTATGAGGCGGGCTGCTATCAGCCCCAGCATTTT.

This clonotype has only a few counts. V usage is TRBV10-3 and J usage is TRBJ2-3; D gene uncertain. The ends were cut back, 5 bases at V and 2 bases at J, with 14 bases in the middle. There are 15 residues in the CDR3. Looked up from germline, CDR1 is ENHRY and CDR2 is SYGVKD. CDR3 residues: CAISPRSGHTDTQYF. CDR3 bases: TGTGCCATCAGTCCCAGATCAGGCCACACAGATACGCAGTATTTT.

This clonotype was seen repeatedly, ten times or more. The rearrangement links TRBV12-3 or TRBV12-4 to TRBJ2-3; possibly TRBD1 for D (6 bases). The CDR3 is 17 amino acids. V was cut by 5 bases and J by 0 bases, with 18 bases left in between. The CDR3 reads CASSGPGQTISTDTQYF. In DNA form, the CDR3 reads TGTGCCAGCAGTGGGCCCGGACAGACGATTAGCACAGATACGCAGTATTTT.

A single count supports this clonotype. This chain links TRBV24-1 with TRBJ2-1; TRBD2 is a possible D gene (6 bases). V lost 4 bases to trimming and J lost 6 bases, with 12 bases between them. This CDR3 region has 14 residues. Germline assignment: CDR1 KGHDR and CDR2 SFDVKD. CDR3: CATSEGTPLNEQFF. The CDR3 nucleotides are TGTGCCACCAGTGAAGGGACTCCCCTCAATGAGCAGTTCTTC.

The V call is TRBV14, the J call TRBJ1-5; possible D gene TRBD1, 5 bases. The germline gives CDR1 SGHDN, CDR2 FVKESK. The CDR3 extends over 17 amino acids. V lost 2 bases to trimming and J lost 1 base, with 15 bases between them. This chain's CDR3 is CASSQPWRGESNQPQHF. DNA of the CDR3: TGTGCCAGCAGCCAACCCTGGCGGGGCGAAAGCAATCAGCCCCAGCATTTT.

This clonotype has at least ten counts. The J gene is TRBJ1-1, the V gene TRBV12-3 or TRBV12-4, with 7 bases fitting TRBD1. V lost 3 bases to trimming and J lost 1 base; unmatched junction nucleotides: 5. The CDR3 contains 15 residues. The CDR3 bases are TGTGCCAGCAGTTTCTCCCGGACAGGGAACACTGAAGCTTTCTTT. As protein: CASSFSRTGNTEAFF.

As DNA, the CDR3 is TGTGCCAGTAGTCCCGGGAGTGGGCAGTTCTTC. Protein sequence: CASSPGSGQFF. This chain joins TRBV19 and TRBJ2-1, with a possible D match to TRBD2 (6 bases). Deletions cut 5 bases from V and 12 bases from J, with 11 bases between. This CDR3 contains 11 residues. Germline V gene sequence: CDR1 LNHDA, CDR2 SQIVND (reference sequence). Looking up the rest from reference TRBV19 and TRBJ2-1 gives the full variable domain: DGGITQSPKYLFRKEGQNVTLSCEQNLNHDAMYWYRQDPGQGLRLIYYSQIVNDFQKGDIAEGYSVSREKKESFPLTVTSAQKNPTAFYLCASSPGSGQFFGPGTRLTVL.

The genes are TRBV28 and TRBJ1-3; D ambiguous. Germline V lookup: CDR1 MDHEN, CDR2 SYDVKM. The CDR3 has 14 amino acids. Trimming stripped 6 bases from V and 0 bases from J, with 9 bases between. The CDR3 DNA sequence: TGTGCCAGCAGCAAGGGCCACTCTGGAAACACCATATATTTT. Its translation: CASSKGHSGNTIYF.

The rearrangement links TRBV12-3 or TRBV12-4 to TRBJ1-5; 10 bases agree with TRBD1. V was pared by 7 bases and J by 3 bases, with 12 bases of the junction left unmatched. The CDR3 runs to 17 residues. CDR3 loop: CASTLARTGGLNQPQHF. CDR3 coding DNA: TGTGCCAGCACCCTAGCGAGGACAGGGGGTCTCAATCAGCCCCAGCATTTT.

This clonotype showed up many times. This chain links TRBV5-1 with TRBJ2-5; 10 bases line up with TRBD2. With 4 bases clipped from V and 4 bases from J, the junction kept 7 bases outside the gene matches. There are 15 residues in the CDR3. The germline CDR1 and CDR2 sequences are SGHRS and YFSETQ. Here the CDR3 reads CASSQRPSGGETQYF. The CDR3 DNA follows: TGCGCCAGCAGCCAGAGACCTAGCGGGGGAGAGACCCAGTACTTC.

This clonotype showed up just a few times. The V gene is TRBV14, the J gene TRBJ2-5; a possible D gene is TRBD2 (6 bases). CDR3 length: 14 residues. V shed 3 bases and J shed 1 base, with 9 bases lying between them. Germline assignment: CDR1 SGHDN and CDR2 FVKESK. CDR3 sequence reads: CASSQPGLQETQYF. Written as DNA, the CDR3 is TGTGCCAGCAGCCAGCCGGGACTCCAAGAGACCCAGTACTTC.

This clonotype was detected only a few times. The chain joins TRBV7-8 to TRBJ2-5, with D tentatively TRBD2 (6 bases). This CDR3 is built from 14 residues. The germline V gene has CDR1 SGHVS and CDR2 FQNEAQ. Trimming left V 7 bases short and J 0 bases short, with 12 bases between. CDR3 protein: CASTPGTHQETQYF. The CDR3 region has the DNA TGTGCCAGCACGCCCGGGACTCACCAAGAGACCCAGTACTTC. The full variable domain, completed using reference TRBV7-8 and TRBJ2-5, is GAGVSQSPRYKVAKRGQDVALRCDPISGHVSLFWYQQALGQGPEFLTYFQNEAQLDKSGLPSDRFFAERPEGSVSTLKIQRTQQEDSAVYLCASTPGTHQETQYFGPGTRLLVL.

This clonotype was counted between two and nine times. The chain couples TRBV12-3 or TRBV12-4 to TRBJ2-1; weak D call: TRBD1 (5 bases). CDR3 length: 17 residues. Trimming removed 5 bases from V and 4 bases from J, with 21 bases in between. The chain's CDR3 is CASSPPGWGDLYNEQFF. DNA for the CDR3: TGTGCCAGCAGTCCCCCCGGGTGGGGCGATCTGTACAATGAGCAGTTCTTC.

This clonotype showed up many times. The genes are TRBV7-2 and TRBJ2-2; D perhaps matches TRBD2 (6 bases). Germline CDR1 SGHTA, CDR2 FQGNSA. The CDR3 spans 16 residues. Trimming cost V 5 bases and J 0 bases, with 13 bases left between them. Here the CDR3 reads CASSLMAGSNTGELFF. CDR3 sequence (DNA): TGTGCCAGCAGCCTTATGGCGGGATCGAACACCGGGGAGCTGTTTTTT. Variable domain in full (rest from reference TRBV7-2 and TRBJ2-2): GAGVSQSPSNKVTEKGKDVELRCDPISGHTALYWYRQSLGQGLEFLIYFQGNSAPDKSGLPSDRFSAERTGGSVSTLTIQRTQQEDSAVYLCASSLMAGSNTGELFFGEGSRLTVL.

This clonotype was recorded at least ten times. This rearrangement joins TRBV29-1 to TRBJ1-2; TRBD1 matches 8 bases. This CDR3 has 14 residues. The germline V gene encodes CDR1 SQVTM and CDR2 ANQGSEA. J was trimmed by 6 bases and V by 8 bases; bases with no gene match: 14. The CDR3 here is CSSRDGAGGDGYTF. The CDR3 bases are TGCAGCTCCCGGGATGGGGCAGGGGGCGATGGCTACACCTTC.

The gene calls are TRBV7-2 and TRBJ2-1, with D unresolved. Trimming shortened V by 2 bases and J by 5 bases, and 10 bases separated the two germline ends. Germline V gives CDR1 SGHTA, CDR2 FQGNSA. The length of the CDR3 is 14 residues. DNA of the CDR3: TGTGCCAGCAGCTTATTAATTGGGCACAATGAGCAGTTCTTC. It translates to CASSLLIGHNEQFF.

V usage is TRBV24-1 and J usage is TRBJ1-2; 7 nucleotides match TRBD1. CDR3 length: 14 amino acids. J lost 5 bases, V lost 5 bases, and 7 bases had no gene match. Germline loops: CDR1 KGHDR, CDR2 SFDVKD. The CDR3 is CATSGTGEGYGYTF. CDR3 DNA sequence: TGTGCCACCAGTGGCACAGGGGAGGGATATGGCTACACCTTC.

In this sample, this clonotype turned up a few times. V and J are TRBV27 and TRBJ2-1; D remains ambiguous. Germline V gives CDR1 MNHEY, CDR2 SMNVEV (reference sequence). The CDR3 length is 12 residues. Deletions cut 8 bases from V and 7 bases from J, with 12 bases between. The CDR3 loop is CASGLARNEQFF. The CDR3 coding sequence is TGTGCCAGCGGTCTGGCGCGAAATGAGCAGTTCTTC.

This chain joins TRBV19 and TRBJ2-1, with 10 bases identical to TRBD2. CDR1 and CDR2 (germline): LNHDA, SQIVND (reference sequence). This CDR3 is built from 16 residues. The J segment lost 4 bases and the V segment lost 5 bases, leaving 8 bases of the junction unmatched. The CDR3 DNA reads as TGTGCCAGTAGTCAGCCGGGACTAGCGTATTACAATGAGCAGTTCTTC. Translated, it gives CASSQPGLAYYNEQFF.

In its sample, this clonotype was seen a few times. The rearrangement uses TRBV11-2 and TRBJ2-1; a possible D gene is TRBD2 (5 bases). The CDR3 is 11 residues long. Trimming removed 1 base from V and 10 bases from J, with 5 bases in between. CDR1 and CDR2 (germline): SGHAT, FQNNGV. CDR3 DNA: TGTGCCAGCAGCTTAGCGGGGGAGCAGTTCTTC. Amino acids: CASSLAGEQFF.

The table lists this clonotype with a few counts. The rearrangement uses TRBV23-1 and TRBJ2-1; TRBD2 matches 10 bases. TRBV23-1 is treated as an ORF (open reading frame) with a function not yet certain. This CDR3 contains 20 residues. J gave up 1 base and V 0 bases, and 12 bases lay outside the gene matches. CDR3 nucleotide sequence: TGCGCCAGCAGTCAATCGTCAAGCGGGAGGGCCGAAATATCCTACAATGAGCAGTTCTTC. This encodes CASSQSSSGRAEISYNEQFF.

This chain links TRBV5-4 with TRBJ1-1; no clear D. CDR3 length: 14 residues. Per germline, CDR1 SGHNT and CDR2 YYREEE (reference sequence). V was cut by 2 bases and J by 1 base, with 9 bases left in between. DNA of the CDR3: TGTGCCAGCAGCTTCGTCCATTCGAACACTGAAGCTTTCTTT. As protein: CASSFVHSNTEAFF.